Presented here are 22 T cell receptor beta chains from one specimen sequenced in a study of neurological immune-mediated disorders. Each CDR3 protein is one row after TCRdb ran MiXCR on the 5' RACE reads. This sample has about 18,000 distinct CDR3 sequences, with approximately 3.7% found just once. Sequenced material: CD8+ T cells from blood. The receptor source for this set is a woman aged 40 to 50 in good health.

In its sample, this clonotype was seen many times. The chain employs TRBV5-1 and TRBJ2-7; 10 bases map to TRBD1. The CDR3 is made up of 14 amino acids. The germline V gene has CDR1 SGHRS and CDR2 YFSETQ. V shed 4 bases, J shed 3 bases, and the junction held 4 bases outside the gene matches. CDR3 region: CASSAGQGNYEQYF. DNA of the CDR3: TGCGCCAGCAGCGCGGGACAGGGGAACTACGAGCAGTACTTC.

This clonotype was seen repeatedly, ten times or more. The chain carries TRBV9 and TRBJ2-1; TRBD2 matches 9 bases. CDR3 length equals 17 residues. Losses at the gene ends were 0 bases for V and 0 bases for J; bases not matched to a gene: 4. Germline V gene data show CDR1 as SGDLS and CDR2 as YYNGEE. CDR3 nucleotides: TGTGCCAGCAGCGTAGGGACTAGCGTAGACTCCTACAATGAGCAGTTCTTC. It specifies CASSVGTSVDSYNEQFF.

This clonotype was counted at least ten times. This sequence joins TRBV4-1 and TRBJ2-7; a possible D gene is TRBD2 (5 bases). This CDR3 has 14 amino acids. The germline V gene encodes CDR1 MGHRA and CDR2 YSYEKL. Trimming removed 5 bases at V and 2 bases at J, with 13 bases between. The CDR3 protein is CASSAASLAYEQYF. CDR3 nucleotides: TGCGCCAGCAGCGCGGCTAGCTTAGCCTACGAGCAGTACTTC.

The chain links TRBV19 to TRBJ2-7; D is ambiguous. With 3 bases removed from V and 0 bases from J, the gap between germline ends came to 9 bases. The V gene's germline CDR1 is LNHDA and CDR2 SQIVND (reference sequence). CDR3 length equals 14 residues. The CDR3 DNA reads TGTGCCAGTAGTATTCGGGCGGTCTCCTACGAGCAGTACTTC. Its protein is CASSIRAVSYEQYF.

This clonotype was observed many times. The chain uses TRBV13 and TRBJ2-1; no reliable D call. Germline V gene lookup returns CDR1 PRHDT and CDR2 FYEKMQ (reference sequence). The CDR3 consists of 15 residues. The V end was cut by 5 bases, the J end by 7 bases, with 18 bases between. CDR3 amino acids: CASSPQTHTWNEQFF. The CDR3, as DNA: TGTGCCAGCAGCCCCCAAACTCACACATGGAATGAGCAGTTCTTC.

Ten or more counts support this clonotype. This chain uses TRBV12-3 or TRBV12-4 with TRBJ2-7; D remains unclear. The CDR3 runs to 15 residues. The V and J ends lost 5 bases and 1 base respectively, with 15 bases between them. CDR3 bases: TGTGCCAGCAGTATAATAAGTTGGGGTTCCTACGAGCAGTACTTC. It translates to CASSIISWGSYEQYF.

This clonotype was seen at least ten times. The chain carries TRBV12-3 or TRBV12-4 and TRBJ2-7; tentatively, D is TRBD1 or TRBD2 (5 bases each). The CDR3 runs to 12 residues. V dropped 3 bases and J dropped 6 bases, with 9 bases sitting between them. In nucleotides, the CDR3 is TGTGCCAGCAGTTTGGGGACCTCCGAGCAGTACTTC. Protein sequence: CASSLGTSEQYF.

This clonotype was counted ten times or more. The chain joins TRBV5-1 to TRBJ1-1, with D unresolved. The CDR3 is 13 residues long. From germline, CDR1 is SGHRS and CDR2 YFSETQ. V dropped 0 bases and J dropped 3 bases, with 6 bases sitting between them. The CDR3 here is CASSLGTDTEAFF. The DNA of the CDR3 is TGCGCCAGCAGCTTGGGGACGGACACTGAAGCTTTCTTT.

This clonotype was counted ten times or more. The V and J genes are TRBV6-6 and TRBJ2-5; D gene uncertain. The V and J ends lost 4 bases and 4 bases respectively, with 19 bases between them. Looked up from germline, CDR1 is MNHNY and CDR2 is SVGAGI (reference sequence). The CDR3 length is 16 residues. This chain's CDR3 is CASSWPADTARETQYF. The CDR3 nucleotides read TGTGCCAGCAGTTGGCCCGCCGACACGGCTCGAGAGACCCAGTACTTC.

The table lists this clonotype with many counts. The chain uses TRBV6-1 and TRBJ1-1; no clear D. Looked up from germline, CDR1 is MNHNS and CDR2 is SASEGT. V was pared by 3 bases and J by 1 base, with 9 bases between. The CDR3 extends over 14 amino acids. The CDR3, as DNA: TGTGCCAGCAGTGAGGAGCCTCGGAACACTGAAGCTTTCTTT. Its protein is CASSEEPRNTEAFF.

This clonotype was detected ten times or more. The V and J genes are TRBV11-2 and TRBJ2-3, with D unclear. Germline-derived CDR1 and CDR2 are SGHAT and FQNNGV. The V and J ends lost 6 bases and 3 bases respectively, with 16 bases between them. The CDR3 runs 15 residues. In nucleotides, the CDR3 is TGTGCCAGCAGACAAGACTGGATTGAGACAGATACGCAGTATTTT. Residues: CASRQDWIETDTQYF.

The table lists this clonotype with many counts. The CDR3 is CSVELLAVNSYNEQFF. The DNA for the CDR3 is TGCAGCGTTGAGCTACTAGCGGTCAACTCCTACAATGAGCAGTTCTTC. V gene TRBV29-1 combines with J gene TRBJ2-1; 8 bases are shared with TRBD2. Germline V CDR1 and CDR2: SQVTM, ANQGSEA. CDR3 length equals 16 residues. J was trimmed by 0 bases and V by 3 bases; bases with no gene match: 7.

In its sample, this clonotype was seen many times. The chain has TRBV14 and TRBJ1-4; D remains ambiguous. Between the trimmed V and J ends, which lost 0 bases and 3 bases, there was a span of 8 bases. The CDR3 has 15 amino acids. From germline, CDR1 is SGHDN and CDR2 FVKESK. CDR3 coding DNA: TGTGCCAGCAGCCAAGAACGGACTCCTAATGAAAAACTGTTTTTT. Its protein product is CASSQERTPNEKLFF.

This clonotype was recorded at least ten times. The chain joins TRBV27 to TRBJ2-7, with a weak D call TRBD2 (6 bases). The V end was cut by 3 bases, the J end by 5 bases, with 11 bases between. The CDR3 extends over 13 amino acids. Germline V gene lookup returns CDR1 MNHEY and CDR2 SMNVEV (reference sequence). The CDR3 DNA follows: TGTGCCAGCAGTTTTCCGACTAGTCACGAGCAGTACTTC. This translates into CASSFPTSHEQYF.

This clonotype was counted at least ten times. This chain links TRBV5-1 with TRBJ2-1, with TRBD2 matching 7 bases. CDR3 size: 16 residues. CDR1 SGHRS and CDR2 YFSETQ come from the germline V gene. After removal of 1 base from V and 6 bases from J, the junction contained 10 bases not matched to a gene. CDR3 sequence: CASSLFAGEAGNEQFF. The CDR3 DNA reads TGCGCCAGCAGCTTGTTTGCGGGAGAGGCGGGCAATGAGCAGTTCTTC.

This clonotype came up many times. This rearrangement joins TRBV11-2 to TRBJ2-7; unclear D gene. The length of the CDR3 is 13 residues. Germline CDR1 is SGHAT and CDR2 is FQNNGV. V was shortened by 4 bases and J by 0 bases, with 7 bases between the two germline ends. The CDR3 nucleotides are TGTGCCAGCAGCTACACCTTCTCCTACGAGCAGTACTTC. It yields the protein CASSYTFSYEQYF.

This clonotype was seen at least ten times. The chain couples TRBV29-1 to TRBJ2-7, with D perhaps matching TRBD1 (6 bases). The CDR3 sequence is 12 residues long. V lost 6 bases and J lost 3, with 12 bases in between. Germline loops: CDR1 SQVTM, CDR2 ANQGSEA. In nucleotides, the CDR3 is TGCAGCGTGCCCGGGACATTCTACGAGCAGTACTTC. This codes for CSVPGTFYEQYF.

This clonotype has a count of ten or more. V gene TRBV4-3 combines with J gene TRBJ1-4; 10 positions match TRBD1. This CDR3 is built from 15 residues. The germline V gene has CDR1 LGHNA and CDR2 YSLEER. V trimming: 4 bases; J trimming: 5 bases; junction bases outside the gene matches: 4. The CDR3 spells CASSRDRGRNEKLFF. The CDR3 bases are TGCGCCAGCAGCCGAGACAGGGGGCGGAATGAAAAACTGTTTTTT.

This clonotype came up many times. The gene calls are TRBV20-1 and TRBJ2-7, with 9 bases aligning to TRBD1. The ends lost 0 bases at V and 3 bases at J; junction bases unmatched: 3. The CDR3 is 14 amino acids. From germline, CDR1 is DFQATT and CDR2 SNEGSKA (reference sequence). CDR3 in amino acids: CSARDRDRDYEQYF. The CDR3 nucleotides are TGCAGTGCTAGAGATCGGGACAGGGACTACGAGCAGTACTTC.

This clonotype was observed many times. The J gene is TRBJ2-7, the V gene TRBV4-1; tentatively, D is TRBD1 or TRBD2 (5 bases each). The CDR3 length is 16 residues. V was trimmed by 0 bases and J by 2 bases, leaving 14 bases between them. CDR1 is MGHRA and CDR2 is YSYEKL in the germline V gene. The chain's CDR3 is CASSQEGLGTPYEQYF. As DNA, the CDR3 is TGCGCCAGCAGCCAAGAGGGGTTGGGGACCCCCTACGAGCAGTACTTC.

Many counts were recorded for this clonotype. The genes are TRBV5-1 and TRBJ2-7; no reliable D call. Germline lookup yields CDR1 SGHRS and CDR2 YFSETQ. V gave up 1 base and J gave up 2 bases, with 7 bases separating them. The CDR3 extends over 13 amino acids. CDR3 amino acids: CASSLNGPYEQYF. The CDR3 DNA follows: TGCGCCAGCAGCTTGAATGGCCCCTACGAGCAGTACTTC.

In this sample, this clonotype turned up once. The CDR3 DNA is TGCAGTGCTAAGGTGGGAGCTATGGATGAGCAGTTCTTC. It translates to CSAKVGAMDEQFF. This chain joins TRBV20-1 and TRBJ2-1; possible D gene TRBD2, 5 bases. Germline CDR1 and CDR2: DFQATT and SNEGSKA (reference sequence). This CDR3 comprises 13 residues. The V gene lost 4 bases and the J gene lost 8 bases, with 15 bases spanning the gap.